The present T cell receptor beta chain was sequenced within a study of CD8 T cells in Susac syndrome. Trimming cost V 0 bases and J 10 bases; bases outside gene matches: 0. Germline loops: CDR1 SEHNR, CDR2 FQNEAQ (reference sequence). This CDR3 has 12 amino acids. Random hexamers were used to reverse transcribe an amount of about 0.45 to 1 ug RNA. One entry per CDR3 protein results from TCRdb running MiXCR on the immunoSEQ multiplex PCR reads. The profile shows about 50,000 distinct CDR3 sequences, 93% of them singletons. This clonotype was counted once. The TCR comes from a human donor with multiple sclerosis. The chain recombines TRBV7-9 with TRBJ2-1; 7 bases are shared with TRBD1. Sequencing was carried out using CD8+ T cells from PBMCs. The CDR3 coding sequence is TGTGCCAGCAGCTTAGCGACAGGGGAGCAGTTCTTC. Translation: CASSLATGEQFF.